This TCR beta chain is from a study of blood T cells in healthy people across ages. Turning to the study itself: When template switching was applied, about one barcoded beta molecule was captured per two T cells. Study observations and caveats: Conclusively comparing naive with antigen-experienced cells was impossible with unsorted PBMCs.

Together with a sample-barcoded 5' primer, a J-beta primer mix was included in a second PCR lasting about 7 to 12 cycles. TCRdb reprocessed the 5' RACE reads with MiXCR, giving one entry per CDR3 protein. The sample carries 1.5 million to 2 million distinct CDR3 sequences, almost 35% recorded once. In germline, CDR1 is SGHNT, CDR2 YYREEE (reference sequence). V was pared by 5 bases and J by 2 bases, with 9 bases of the junction left unmatched. The CDR3 covers 15 residues. With regard to this clonotype: What it recognizes is unknown.

The sample comprised blood. The receptor comes from a woman younger than 45 in good health. The chain uses TRBV5-4 and TRBJ2-7; 8 bases fit TRBD2. In nucleotides, the CDR3 is TGTGCCAGCAGTTCCTTGCGGGGGGAAACCTACGAGCAGTACTTC. Protein sequence: CASSSLRGETYEQYF.